These T cell receptor beta chains were read from a single sample in a study of vaccination effects on CD4 cells after COVID-19. The method was immunoSEQ multiplex PCR; TCRdb's version includes in-frame clones alone and lacks a portion of them. The data hold 35,000 to 40,000 clones, with roughly 79% observed a single time. No antigens are known for them. The specimen was CD4+ T cells from PBMCs cultured without peptide, collected before COVID-19 vaccination. These receptors originate from a human donor who received a COVID-19 vaccine. Both conserved end residues are part of each CDR3. The D gene is left open where the match is weak. Clone size appears in some rows only: once, few, many, or a class for an expanded clone.

clone size	V gene	D gene	J gene	CDR3 DNA	CDR3 protein
.	TRBV30	.	TRBJ1-1	TGTGCCTGGAGTGGAGTGTGGACCACTGAAGCTTTCTTT	CAWSGVWTTEAFF
.	TRBV29-1	.	TRBJ1-1	TGCAGCGTTGCGGTCGGCACGAACACTGAAGCTTTCTTT	CSVAVGTNTEAFF
.	TRBV7-2	.	TRBJ2-7	TGTGCCAGCAGCTTAAGAGCGAACCGGGGCGAGCAGTACTTC	CASSLRANRGEQYF
.	TRBV30	.	TRBJ1-2	TGTGCCTGGAGTGTATACGCGACCTATGGCTACACCTTC	CAWSVYATYGYTF
.	TRBV6-5	.	TRBJ1-3	TGTGCCAGCAGTTATAGGGGATACGGAAACACCATATATTTT	CASSYRGYGNTIYF
.	TRBV29-1	.	TRBJ1-4	TGCAGCGTTCGAAAGGCTAATGAAAAACTGTTTTTT	CSVRKANEKLFF
.	TRBV28	TRBD2	TRBJ2-2	TGTGCCAGCCAACACCGGGGACGGGAGGGCACCGGGGAGCTGTTTTTT	CASQHRGREGTGELFF
.	TRBV4-1	.	TRBJ2-1	TGCGCCAGCAGCCTTGAACAGGGTTCTGAGCAGTTCTTC	CASSLEQGSEQFF
.	TRBV19	TRBD1	TRBJ1-1	TGTGCCAGTAGTCCGACAGGGGGCATGAATGCTGAAGCTTTCTTT	CASSPTGGMNAEAFF
.	TRBV6-1	.	TRBJ1-1	TGTGCCAGCAGTGAATTTGGCGGGAGGGCAGAAGCTTTCTTT	CASSEFGGRAEAFF
few	TRBV5-1	TRBD1	TRBJ1-2	TGCGCCAGCAGCTTGGAACCTGACAGGGGCGGCTACACCTTC	CASSLEPDRGGYTF
.	TRBV7-2	.	TRBJ2-6	TGTGCCAGCAGCCAAGAAGGTGGGGGAACTGGGGCCAACGTCCTGACTTTC	CASSQEGGGTGANVLTF
.	TRBV4-3	.	TRBJ1-3	TGCGCCAGCAGCCAAGATTGGGTCCGAGTCCAGGAAAACACCATATATTTT	CASSQDWVRVQENTIYF
once	TRBV6-5	TRBD2	TRBJ2-5	TGTGCCAGCAACCGAGCGGGGGGCCAAGAGACCCAGTACTTC	CASNRAGGQETQYF
.	TRBV7-2	.	TRBJ2-5	TGTGCCAGCAGCCCATCAGAGACCCAGTACTTC	CASSPSETQYF
few	TRBV10-3	TRBD1	TRBJ2-3	TGTGCCATCACTGGTACAGGGGTTGGGGGTACGCAGTATTTT	CAITGTGVGGTQYF
.	TRBV18	.	TRBJ2-3	TGTGCCAGCTCACCAGCCTCCCTAGCAACAGATACGCAGTATTTT	CASSPASLATDTQYF
.	TRBV7-2	.	TRBJ2-3	TGTGCCAGCAGCTTAAGACAGACAGATACGCAGTATTTT	CASSLRQTDTQYF
.	TRBV10-3	.	TRBJ2-7	TGTGCCATCAGTGAGCGGGACCTCCGCGAGCAGTACTTC	CAISERDLREQYF
once	TRBV19	.	TRBJ1-3	TGTGCCAGTAGTTTCGCTCCTGGAAACACCATATATTTT	CASSFAPGNTIYF
.	TRBV27	TRBD1	TRBJ1-5	TGTGCCAGCAGTGCGGGACAGGGGACGAATCAGCCCCAGCATTTT	CASSAGQGTNQPQHF
medium-sized	TRBV6-5	.	TRBJ2-7	TGTGCCAGCAGTCCCGGTGGGGGGTACGAGCAGTACTTC	CASSPGGGYEQYF
few	TRBV7-9	TRBD2	TRBJ2-7	TGTGCCAGCAGCTTAGAAGCGGGGCCCTCCTACGAGCAGTACTTC	CASSLEAGPSYEQYF
.	TRBV1	.	TRBJ1-6	TGCACCAGCAGCCAAGACCCGGACTGGGGACCGGTGAATTCACCCCTCCACTTT	CTSSQDPDWGPVNSPLHF
.	TRBV7-9	.	TRBJ2-7	TGTGCCAGCAGCTTAACCCCCTACGAGCAGTACTTC	CASSLTPYEQYF
.	TRBV4-1	.	TRBJ1-5	TGCGCCAGCAGCTCCCCACAGGGAAATCAGCCCCAGCATTTT	CASSSPQGNQPQHF
.	TRBV4-3	.	TRBJ1-2	TGCGCCAGCAGCCCGACAGGTTCCTATGGCTACACCTTC	CASSPTGSYGYTF
.	TRBV20-1	.	TRBJ1-3	TGCAGTGCTAGTGTGGGGGCAGTAGGAAACACCATATATTTT	CSASVGAVGNTIYF
.	TRBV6-6	.	TRBJ1-2	TGTGCCAGCAGTCGCCAACAGGGATGGTATGGCTACACCTTC	CASSRQQGWYGYTF
.	TRBV24-1	.	TRBJ1-2	TGTGCCACCAGTGACCATCAGGGTTATGGCTACACCTTC	CATSDHQGYGYTF
few	TRBV5-4	TRBD1	TRBJ1-1	TGTGCCAGCAGCCCGGGACAGGGGCCCGATAGAAACACTGAAGCTTTCTTT	CASSPGQGPDRNTEAFF
.	TRBV2	TRBD1	TRBJ2-7	TGTGCCAGCAGTGAAAACAGGGGCTGGGACGAGCAGTACTTC	CASSENRGWDEQYF
.	TRBV18	.	TRBJ1-6	TGTGCCAGCTCACCACAAGAGGGACTGAGGTCACCCCTCCACTTT	CASSPQEGLRSPLHF
.	TRBV2	.	TRBJ1-2	TGTGCCAGCGGAAACCTTCGGGGCGGAGCGGCTGGCTACACCTTC	CASGNLRGGAAGYTF
few	TRBV1	.	TRBJ1-3	TGCACCAGCAGCCAAGATCTGTGGGACTCTGGAAACACCATATATTTT	CTSSQDLWDSGNTIYF
.	TRBV7-8	TRBD2	TRBJ2-2	TGTGCCAGCAGCTTAGCCCCGAGCGGGAGGGCCGTCGGCGGGGAGCTGTTTTTT	CASSLAPSGRAVGGELFF
.	TRBV30	.	TRBJ2-1	TGTGCCTGGAGTGTTGGGTTGTCTAATGGGTACAATGAGCAGTTCTTC	CAWSVGLSNGYNEQFF
.	TRBV4-1	TRBD1	TRBJ1-5	TGCGCCAGCAGTAGAGATACAGGGGGCGGACAGCCCCAGCATTTT	CASSRDTGGGQPQHF
.	TRBV28	.	TRBJ2-2	TGTGCCAGCAGTAGGGGCTGGGGGGCCGGGGAGCTGTTTTTT	CASSRGWGAGELFF
.	TRBV1	.	TRBJ2-7	TGCACCAGCAGCCAAGAGGCCCGACAGGGGTCCTACGAGCAGTACTTC	CTSSQEARQGSYEQYF
.	TRBV5-1	TRBD1	TRBJ2-2	TGCGCCAGCAGCTTGGGTCAGGGGGCCGGGGAGCTGTTTTTT	CASSLGQGAGELFF
.	TRBV11-3	.	TRBJ2-7	TGTGCCAGCAGCTTAATGCGGGACTACGAGCAGTACTTC	CASSLMRDYEQYF
.	TRBV27	.	TRBJ2-7	TGTGCCAGCAGTTCCCAGGGAGCGATCTCCTACGAGCAGTACTTC	CASSSQGAISYEQYF
.	TRBV5-1	TRBD1	TRBJ2-2	TGCGCCAGCAGCGCCCCGGGACAGGGGGCCGGCGGGGAGCTGTTTTTT	CASSAPGQGAGGELFF
.	TRBV5-1	.	TRBJ2-7	TGCGCCAGCATGGGAACCTACGAGCAGTACTTC	CASMGTYEQYF
.	TRBV9	.	TRBJ1-2	TGTGCCAGCAGCGCTAACTGGGGAGGGGGCTACACCTTC	CASSANWGGGYTF
.	TRBV19	.	TRBJ1-1	TGTGCCAGTAGTTCCCTTGGCAGGTATGAAGCTTTCTTT	CASSSLGRYEAFF